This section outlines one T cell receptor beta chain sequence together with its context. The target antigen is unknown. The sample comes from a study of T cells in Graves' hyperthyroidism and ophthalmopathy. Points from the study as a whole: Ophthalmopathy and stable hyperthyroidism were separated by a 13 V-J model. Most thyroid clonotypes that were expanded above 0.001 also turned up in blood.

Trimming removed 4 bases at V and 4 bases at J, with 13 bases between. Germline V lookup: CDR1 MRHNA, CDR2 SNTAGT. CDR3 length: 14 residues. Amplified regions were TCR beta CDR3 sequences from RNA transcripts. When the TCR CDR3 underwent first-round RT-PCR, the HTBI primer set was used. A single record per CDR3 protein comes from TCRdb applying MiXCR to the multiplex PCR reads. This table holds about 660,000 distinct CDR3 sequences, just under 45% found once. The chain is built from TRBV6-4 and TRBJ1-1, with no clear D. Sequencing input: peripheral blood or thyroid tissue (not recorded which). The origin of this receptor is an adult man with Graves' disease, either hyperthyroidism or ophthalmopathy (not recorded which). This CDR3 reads CASSARGRGTEAFF. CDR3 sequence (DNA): TGTGCCAGCAGTGCTAGAGGTCGGGGCACTGAAGCTTTCTTT.